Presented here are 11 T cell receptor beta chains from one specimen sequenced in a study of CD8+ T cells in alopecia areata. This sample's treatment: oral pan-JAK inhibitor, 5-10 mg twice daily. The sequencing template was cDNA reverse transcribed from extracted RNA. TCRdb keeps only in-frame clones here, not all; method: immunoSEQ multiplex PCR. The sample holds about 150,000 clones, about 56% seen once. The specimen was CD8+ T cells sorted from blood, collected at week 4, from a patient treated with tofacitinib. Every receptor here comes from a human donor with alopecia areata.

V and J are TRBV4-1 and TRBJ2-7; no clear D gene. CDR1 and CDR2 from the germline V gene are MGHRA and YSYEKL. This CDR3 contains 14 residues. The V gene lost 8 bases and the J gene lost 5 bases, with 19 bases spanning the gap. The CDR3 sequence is CASSSGPGEHEQYF. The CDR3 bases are TGCGCCAGCTCCTCGGGCCCAGGAGAACACGAGCAGTACTTC.

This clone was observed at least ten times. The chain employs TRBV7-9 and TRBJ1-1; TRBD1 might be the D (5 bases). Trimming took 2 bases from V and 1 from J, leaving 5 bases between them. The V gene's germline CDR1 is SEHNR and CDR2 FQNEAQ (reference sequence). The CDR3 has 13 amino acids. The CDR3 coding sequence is TGTGCCAGCAGCTTAACAGGGAACACTGAAGCTTTCTTT. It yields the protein CASSLTGNTEAFF.

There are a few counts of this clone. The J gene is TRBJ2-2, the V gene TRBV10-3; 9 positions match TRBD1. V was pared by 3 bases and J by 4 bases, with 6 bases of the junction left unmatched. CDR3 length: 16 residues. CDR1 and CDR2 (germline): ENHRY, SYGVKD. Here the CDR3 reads CAISDPTGGSTGELFF. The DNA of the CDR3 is TGTGCCATCAGTGACCCGACAGGGGGGAGCACCGGGGAGCTGTTTTTT.

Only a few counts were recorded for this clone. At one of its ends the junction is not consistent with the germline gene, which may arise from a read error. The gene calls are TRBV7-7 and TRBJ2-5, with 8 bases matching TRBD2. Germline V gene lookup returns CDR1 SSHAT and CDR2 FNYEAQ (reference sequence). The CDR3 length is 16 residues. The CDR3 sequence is CASSGGGGPHGKTQYF. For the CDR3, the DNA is TGTGCTAGCAGCGGGGGAGGCGGACCCCACGGGAAAACCCAGTACTTC.

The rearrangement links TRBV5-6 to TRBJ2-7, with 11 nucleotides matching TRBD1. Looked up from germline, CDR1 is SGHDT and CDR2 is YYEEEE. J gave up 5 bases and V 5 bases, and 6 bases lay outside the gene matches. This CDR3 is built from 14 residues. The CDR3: CASRGLGQGDEQYF. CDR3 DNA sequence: TGTGCCAGCAGGGGCTTGGGACAGGGGGACGAGCAGTACTTC.

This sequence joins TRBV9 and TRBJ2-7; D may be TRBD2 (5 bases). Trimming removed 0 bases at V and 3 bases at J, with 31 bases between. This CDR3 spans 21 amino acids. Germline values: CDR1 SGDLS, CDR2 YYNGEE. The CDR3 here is CASSVVSGTGKSPWFVYEQYF. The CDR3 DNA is TGTGCCAGCAGCGTAGTTTCGGGAACCGGGAAATCTCCTTGGTTCGTCTACGAGCAGTACTTC.

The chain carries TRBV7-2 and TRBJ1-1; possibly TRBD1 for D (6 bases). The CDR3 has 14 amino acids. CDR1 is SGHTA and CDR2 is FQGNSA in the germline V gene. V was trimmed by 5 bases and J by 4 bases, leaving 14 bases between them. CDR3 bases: TGTGCCAGCAGCCTCGTTGGGGGGCCCACTGAAGCTTTCTTT. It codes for CASSLVGGPTEAFF.

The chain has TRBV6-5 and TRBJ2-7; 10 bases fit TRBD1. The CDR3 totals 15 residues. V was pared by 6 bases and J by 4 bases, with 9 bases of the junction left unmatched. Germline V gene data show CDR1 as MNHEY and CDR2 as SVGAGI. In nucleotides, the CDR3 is TGTGCCAGCAGCCAGTCGGGGGACAGGGGATACGAGCAGTACTTC. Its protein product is CASSQSGDRGYEQYF.

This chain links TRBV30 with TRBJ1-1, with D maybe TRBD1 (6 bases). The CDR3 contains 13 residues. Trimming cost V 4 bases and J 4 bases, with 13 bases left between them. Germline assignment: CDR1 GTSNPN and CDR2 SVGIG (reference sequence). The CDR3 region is CAWTVGGATEAFF. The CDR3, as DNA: TGTGCCTGGACCGTTGGGGGGGCCACTGAAGCTTTCTTT.

The chain's CDR3 is CASSLSSVQPQHF. CDR3 bases: TGTGCCAGCAGCCTCAGTTCTGTTCAGCCCCAGCATTTT. This chain links TRBV5-6 with TRBJ1-5; no firm D call. The CDR3 runs 13 residues. Trimming pared 4 bases from V and 6 bases from J, leaving 11 bases between. CDR1 SGHDT and CDR2 YYEEEE come from the germline V gene.

The CDR3 nucleotides read TGTGCCAGCAGTTCTGCAGGGGAGGAGACTCGGGAGCAGTACTTC. This sequence encodes CASSSAGEETREQYF. The chain recombines TRBV27 with TRBJ2-7; possibly TRBD1 or TRBD2 for D (6 bases each). CDR3 length: 15 amino acids. The V end was cut by 4 bases, the J end by 7 bases, with 20 bases between. CDR1 is MNHEY and CDR2 is SMNVEV in the germline V gene (reference sequence).